The subject of this entry is one TCR beta chain. This CDR3 contains 13 residues. V lost 4 bases, J lost 8 bases, and 14 bases lay in between. Germline V gene sequence: CDR1 LGHNA, CDR2 YSLEER. Using immunoSEQ multiplex PCR, the repertoire was profiled, and TCRdb retains in-frame clones only, with some absent. The table lists roughly 230,000 clones, roughly nine tenths of them singletons. The sample comes from a study of blood T cell repertoires in COVID-19. Study-level information: PBMCs, B-cell-depleted T cells, or T cells were the source of the cDNA or gDNA that made up the material.

Sequenced input: peripheral blood. This TCR came from a woman in her forties who had recovered from COVID-19. This rearrangement joins TRBV4-3 to TRBJ1-2, with a tentative D call TRBD1 (6 bases). The CDR3 bases are TGCGCCAGCAGCCTAGATACAGGGTTAGGCTACACCTTC. Protein sequence: CASSLDTGLGYTF.